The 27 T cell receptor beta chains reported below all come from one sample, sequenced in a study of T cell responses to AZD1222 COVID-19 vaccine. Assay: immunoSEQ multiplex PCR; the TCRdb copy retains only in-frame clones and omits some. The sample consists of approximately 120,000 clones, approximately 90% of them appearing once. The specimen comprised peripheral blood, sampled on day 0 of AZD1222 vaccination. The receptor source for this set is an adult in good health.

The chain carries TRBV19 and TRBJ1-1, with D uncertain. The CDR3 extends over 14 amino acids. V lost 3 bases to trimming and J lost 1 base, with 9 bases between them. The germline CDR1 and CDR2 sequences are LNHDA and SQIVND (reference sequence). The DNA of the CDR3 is TGTGCCAGTAGTATTCGGGCCGCGAACACTGAAGCTTTCTTT. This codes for CASSIRAANTEAFF.

The CDR3: CAWKVLDRETEAFF. The CDR3 DNA follows: TGTGCCTGGAAAGTTTTGGACAGGGAGACTGAAGCTTTCTTT. V usage is TRBV30 and J usage is TRBJ1-1; 8 positions match TRBD1. CDR1 and CDR2 from the germline V gene are GTSNPN and SVGIG (reference sequence). With 4 bases clipped from V and 5 bases from J, the junction kept 9 bases outside the gene matches. This CDR3 region has 14 residues.

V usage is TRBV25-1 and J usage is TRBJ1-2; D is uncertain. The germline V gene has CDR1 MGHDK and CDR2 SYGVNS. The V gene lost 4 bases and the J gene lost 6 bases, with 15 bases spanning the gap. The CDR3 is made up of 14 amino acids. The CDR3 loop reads CASSVTAFSDGYTF. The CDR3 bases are TGTGCCAGCAGTGTTACGGCCTTTTCGGATGGCTACACCTTC.

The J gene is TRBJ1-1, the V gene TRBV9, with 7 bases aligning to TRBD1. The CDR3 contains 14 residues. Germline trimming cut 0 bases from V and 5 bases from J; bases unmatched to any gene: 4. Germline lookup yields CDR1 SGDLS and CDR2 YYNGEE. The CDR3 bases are TGTGCCAGCAGCGTAGCCCAGGGGGAGACTGAAGCTTTCTTT. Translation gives CASSVAQGETEAFF.

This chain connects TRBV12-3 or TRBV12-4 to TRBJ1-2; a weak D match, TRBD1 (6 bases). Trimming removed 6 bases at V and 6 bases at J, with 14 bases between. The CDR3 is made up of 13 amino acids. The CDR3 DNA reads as TGTGCCAGCAGGACGGACAGCGGGCATGGCTACACCTTC. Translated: CASRTDSGHGYTF.

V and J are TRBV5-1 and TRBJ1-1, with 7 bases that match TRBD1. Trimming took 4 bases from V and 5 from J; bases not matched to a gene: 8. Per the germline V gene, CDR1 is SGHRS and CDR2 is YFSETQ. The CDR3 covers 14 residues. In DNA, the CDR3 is TGCGCCAGCAGCGAAGGGACAGTCGGAACTGAAGCTTTCTTT. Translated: CASSEGTVGTEAFF.

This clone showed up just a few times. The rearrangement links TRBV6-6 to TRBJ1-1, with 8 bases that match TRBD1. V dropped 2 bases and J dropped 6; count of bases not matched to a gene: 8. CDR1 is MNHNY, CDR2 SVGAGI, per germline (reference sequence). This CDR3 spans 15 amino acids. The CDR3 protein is CASSYTGQGGSEAFF. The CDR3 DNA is TGTGCCAGCAGTTACACAGGACAGGGAGGATCTGAAGCTTTCTTT.

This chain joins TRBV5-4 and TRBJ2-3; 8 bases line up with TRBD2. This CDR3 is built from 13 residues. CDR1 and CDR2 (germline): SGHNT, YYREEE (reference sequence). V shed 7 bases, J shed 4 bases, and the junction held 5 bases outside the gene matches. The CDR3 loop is CASHSGVPDTQYF. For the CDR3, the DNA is TGTGCCAGCCATAGCGGGGTCCCAGATACGCAGTATTTT.

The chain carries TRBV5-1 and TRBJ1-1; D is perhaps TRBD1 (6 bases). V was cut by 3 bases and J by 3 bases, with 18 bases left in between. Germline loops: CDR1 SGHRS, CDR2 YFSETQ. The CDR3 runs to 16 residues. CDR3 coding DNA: TGCGCCAGCAGCTCGGCCCCAGCAGGGGTCGACACTGAAGCTTTCTTT. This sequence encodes CASSSAPAGVDTEAFF.

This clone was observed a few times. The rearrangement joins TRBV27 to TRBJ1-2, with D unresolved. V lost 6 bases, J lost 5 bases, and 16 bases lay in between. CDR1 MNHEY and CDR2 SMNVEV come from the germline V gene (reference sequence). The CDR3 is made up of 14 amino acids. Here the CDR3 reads CASRTGWRSYGYTF. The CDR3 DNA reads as TGTGCCAGCAGGACGGGGTGGAGATCTTATGGCTACACCTTC.

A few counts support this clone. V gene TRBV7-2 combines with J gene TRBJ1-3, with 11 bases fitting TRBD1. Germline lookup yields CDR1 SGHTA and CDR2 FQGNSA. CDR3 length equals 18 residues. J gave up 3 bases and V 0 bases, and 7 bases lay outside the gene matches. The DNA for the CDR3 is TGTGCCAGCAGCTTAGCTACCCGGACAGGGGGCCGTGGAAACACCATATATTTT. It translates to CASSLATRTGGRGNTIYF.

This chain's CDR3 is CASSSREETQYF. The CDR3 DNA follows: TGTGCCAGCAGTAGCAGAGAAGAGACCCAGTACTTC. The V gene is TRBV6-2 or TRBV6-3, the J gene TRBJ2-5; D gene ambiguous. Germline lookup yields CDR1 MNHEY and CDR2 SVGEGT. The CDR3 runs 12 residues. The V gene lost 5 bases and the J gene lost 3 bases, with 7 bases spanning the gap.

The CDR3 DNA sequence: TGTGCCAGCTCACCAGGCCAGGGGCCCAATCAGCCCCAGCATTTT. It yields the protein CASSPGQGPNQPQHF. This chain uses TRBV18 with TRBJ1-5; a possible D gene is TRBD1 (6 bases). V lost 2 bases to trimming and J lost 3 bases, with 11 bases between them. Germline V gene lookup returns CDR1 KGHSH and CDR2 LQKENI. This CDR3 has 15 residues.

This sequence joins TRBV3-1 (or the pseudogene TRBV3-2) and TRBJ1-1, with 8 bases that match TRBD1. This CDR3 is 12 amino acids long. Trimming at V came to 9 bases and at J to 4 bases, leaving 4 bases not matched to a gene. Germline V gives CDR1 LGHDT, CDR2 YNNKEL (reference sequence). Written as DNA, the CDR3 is TGTGCCAGTACAGGGGGGGGCACTGAAGCTTTCTTT. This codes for CASTGGGTEAFF.

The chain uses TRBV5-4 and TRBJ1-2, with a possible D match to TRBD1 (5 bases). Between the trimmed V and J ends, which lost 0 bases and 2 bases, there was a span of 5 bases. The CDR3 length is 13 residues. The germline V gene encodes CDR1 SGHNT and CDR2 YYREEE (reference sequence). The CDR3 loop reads CASSLGQNYGYTF. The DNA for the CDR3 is TGTGCCAGCAGCTTGGGACAGAACTATGGCTACACCTTC.

CDR3 amino acids: CASSESGINPYEQYF. CDR3 DNA: TGTGCCAGCAGTGAATCGGGCATTAATCCCTACGAGCAGTACTTC. This chain uses TRBV25-1 with TRBJ2-7, with D unclear. The V end was cut by 1 base, the J end by 2 bases, with 12 bases between. The germline V gene encodes CDR1 MGHDK and CDR2 SYGVNS. The CDR3 length is 15 residues.

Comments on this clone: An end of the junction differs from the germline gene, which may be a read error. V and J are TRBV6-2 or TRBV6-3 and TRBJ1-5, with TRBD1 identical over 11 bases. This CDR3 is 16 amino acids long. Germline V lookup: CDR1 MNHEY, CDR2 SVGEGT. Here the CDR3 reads CASSNSGTGGSQPQHF. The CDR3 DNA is TGTGCCAGCAGTAACTCCGGGACAGGGGGTAGTCAGCCCCAGCATTTT.

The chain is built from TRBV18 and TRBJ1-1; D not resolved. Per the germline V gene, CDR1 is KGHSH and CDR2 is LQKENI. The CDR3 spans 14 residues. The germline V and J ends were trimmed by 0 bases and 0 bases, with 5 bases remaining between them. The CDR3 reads CASSPPVMNTEAFF. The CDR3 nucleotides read TGTGCCAGCTCACCACCGGTTATGAACACTGAAGCTTTCTTT.

The CDR3 sequence: CASSGQSDTQYF. The CDR3 nucleotides read TGTGCCAGCAGTGGACAGTCAGATACGCAGTATTTT. The gene calls are TRBV2 and TRBJ2-3, with D perhaps TRBD1 (5 bases). Germline lookup yields CDR1 SNHLY and CDR2 FYNNEI. CDR3 size: 12 residues. Trimming stripped 4 bases from V and 4 bases from J, with 6 bases between.

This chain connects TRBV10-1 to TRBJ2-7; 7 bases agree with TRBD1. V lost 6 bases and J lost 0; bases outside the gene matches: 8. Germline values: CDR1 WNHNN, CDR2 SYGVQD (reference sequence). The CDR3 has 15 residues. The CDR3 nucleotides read TGCGCCAGCAGACACGACAGGGTAGGCTCCTACGAGCAGTACTTC. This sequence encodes CASRHDRVGSYEQYF.

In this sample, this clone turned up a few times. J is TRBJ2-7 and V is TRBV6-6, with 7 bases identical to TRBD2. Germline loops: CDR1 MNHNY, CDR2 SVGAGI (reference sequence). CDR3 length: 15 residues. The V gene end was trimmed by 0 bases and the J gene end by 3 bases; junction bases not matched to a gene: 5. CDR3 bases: TGTGCCAGCAGTTACTCTGGGTCTAGCGGCTACGAGCAGTACTTC. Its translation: CASSYSGSSGYEQYF.

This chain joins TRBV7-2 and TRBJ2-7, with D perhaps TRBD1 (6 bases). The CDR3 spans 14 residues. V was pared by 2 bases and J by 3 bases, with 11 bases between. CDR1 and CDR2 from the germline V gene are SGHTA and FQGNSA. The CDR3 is CASSLQQGYYEQYF. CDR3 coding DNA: TGTGCCAGCAGCTTACAACAGGGCTACTACGAGCAGTACTTC.

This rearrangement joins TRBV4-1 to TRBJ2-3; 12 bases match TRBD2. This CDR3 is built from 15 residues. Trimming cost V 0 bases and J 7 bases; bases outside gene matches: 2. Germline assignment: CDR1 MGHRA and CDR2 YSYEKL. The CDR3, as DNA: TGCGCCAGCAGCCAAGACCGGACTAGCGGGAATACGCAGTATTTT. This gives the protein CASSQDRTSGNTQYF.

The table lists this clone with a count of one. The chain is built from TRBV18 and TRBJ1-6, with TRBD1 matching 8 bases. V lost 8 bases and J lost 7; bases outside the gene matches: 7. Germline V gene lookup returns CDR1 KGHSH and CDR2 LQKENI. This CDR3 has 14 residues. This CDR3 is CASRPGTGNSPLHF. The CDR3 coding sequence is TGTGCCAGCCGTCCCGGGACAGGAAATTCACCCCTCCACTTT.

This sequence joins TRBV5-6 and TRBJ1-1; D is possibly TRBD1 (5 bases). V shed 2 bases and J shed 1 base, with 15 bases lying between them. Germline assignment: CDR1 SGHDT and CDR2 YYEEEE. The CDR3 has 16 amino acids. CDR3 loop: CASSFREKIRNTEAFF. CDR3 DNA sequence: TGTGCCAGCAGCTTCAGGGAGAAAATAAGGAACACTGAAGCTTTCTTT.

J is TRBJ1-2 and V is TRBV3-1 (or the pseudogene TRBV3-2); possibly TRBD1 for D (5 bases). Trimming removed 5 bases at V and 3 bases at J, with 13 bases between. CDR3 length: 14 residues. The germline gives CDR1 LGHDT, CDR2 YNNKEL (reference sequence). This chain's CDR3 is CASSTPGTDYGYTF. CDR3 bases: TGTGCCAGCAGCACGCCTGGGACGGACTATGGCTACACCTTC.

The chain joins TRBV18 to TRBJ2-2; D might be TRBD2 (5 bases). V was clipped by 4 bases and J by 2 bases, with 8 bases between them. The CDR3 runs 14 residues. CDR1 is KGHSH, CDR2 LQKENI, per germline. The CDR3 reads CASSQAANTGELFF. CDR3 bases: TGTGCCAGCTCACAAGCGGCAAACACCGGGGAGCTGTTTTTT.